This TCR beta chain was obtained from a study of T-cell memory formation after mild COVID-19. Study-level background: For the most part, TCR clusters were specific to one donor.

TCRdb re-analysed the 5' RACE reads in MiXCR, keeping a single row per CDR3 protein. This table has approximately 270,000 distinct CDR3 sequences, about 17% appearing once. Findings and limits, study-wide: Pre-infection memory carried some responding clones, suggesting that cross-reactive memory joined. Nothing confirmed that second-wave clones peaking on day 37 were specific for SARS-CoV-2.

The table lists this clonotype with a few counts. The target antigen is unknown. V trimming: 3 bases; J trimming: 0 bases; junction bases outside the gene matches: 5. The CDR3 loop spans 16 amino acids. Germline CDR1 is SEHNR and CDR2 is FQNEAQ (reference sequence). Input material: PBMCs or a T cell subset sorted from them (not recorded which). The J gene is TRBJ1-3, the V gene TRBV7-9; 7 bases are a match to TRBD1. The TCR was taken from a man younger than 35 who had mild COVID-19 (a few samples of this study predate the infection). Cell type and time point are not known. CDR3 protein: CASSFSTGDSGNTIYF. The CDR3 DNA follows: TGTGCCAGCAGCTTTTCCACAGGGGACTCTGGAAACACCATATATTTT.